The clone carrying this TCR beta chain occurred many times. This entry belongs to a study of regulatory T cells in long-lasting Graves disease. The time point here: newly diagnosed GD, antithyroid drugs for less than 3 months. RNA from PBMCs was the source of the TCR library. The authors built TCR beta libraries using iRepertoire HTBI primers and Arm-PCR of CDR3 regions. TCRdb re-called the multiplex PCR reads with MiXCR, one entry per CDR3 protein. This sample carries about 530,000 distinct CDR3 sequences, 15% to 20% of them seen once, and the ten largest clones take 25%. J was trimmed by 8 bases and V by 4 bases; bases with no gene match: 5. The CDR3 totals 13 residues. Germline assignment: CDR1 SGHDT and CDR2 YYEEEE. These data were also filed under a second study, of T cells in Graves' hyperthyroidism and ophthalmopathy.

The source material was peripheral blood mononuclear cells (PBMCs), sampled at new diagnosis, from a patient treated with antithyroid drugs. The clonotype originates from a middle-aged woman with Graves disease. The chain has TRBV5-6 and TRBJ2-1, with 8 bases that match TRBD1. The CDR3 loop is CASSRGQGDEQFF. The DNA of the CDR3 is TGTGCCAGCAGCCGAGGACAGGGCGATGAGCAGTTCTTC.